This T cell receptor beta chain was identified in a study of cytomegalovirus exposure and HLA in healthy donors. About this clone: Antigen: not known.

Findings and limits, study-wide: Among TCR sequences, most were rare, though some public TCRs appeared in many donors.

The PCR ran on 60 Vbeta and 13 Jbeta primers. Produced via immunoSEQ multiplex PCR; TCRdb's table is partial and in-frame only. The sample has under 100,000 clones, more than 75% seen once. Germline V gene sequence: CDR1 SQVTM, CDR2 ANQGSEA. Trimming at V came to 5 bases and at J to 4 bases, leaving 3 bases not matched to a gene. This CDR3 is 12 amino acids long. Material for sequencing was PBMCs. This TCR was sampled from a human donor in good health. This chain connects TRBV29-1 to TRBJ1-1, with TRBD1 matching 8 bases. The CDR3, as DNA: TGCAGCGTTAGACAGGGGCTCACTGAAGCTTTCTTT. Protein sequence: CSVRQGLTEAFF.